The 20 T cell receptor beta chains listed next were all sequenced from one sample in a study of T cells in Graves' hyperthyroidism and ophthalmopathy. Template material for amplifying TCR beta CDR3 regions consisted of RNA transcripts. The HTBI set primed first-round TCR CDR3 RT-PCR. TCRdb ran MiXCR on the multiplex PCR reads and lists one entry per CDR3 protein. The table lists 360,000 or so distinct CDR3 sequences, 12% to 15% of them singletons. The material sequenced was blood. The receptors were sampled from an older woman with Graves' ophthalmopathy.

This clonotype has more than one count but fewer than ten. Here the CDR3 reads CASRALGAVASGDTQYF. The CDR3 DNA sequence: TGTGCCAGCAGAGCCCTAGGGGCCGTAGCCTCGGGAGATACGCAGTATTTT. This chain connects TRBV28 to TRBJ2-3; tentatively, D is TRBD1 (5 bases). There are 17 residues in the CDR3. V lost 6 bases and J lost 5, with 24 bases in between. Germline values: CDR1 MDHEN, CDR2 SYDVKM. Together with reference TRBV28 and TRBJ2-3, the CDR3 gives the full variable domain: DVKVTQSSRYLVKRTGEKVFLECVQDMDHENMFWYRQDPGLGLRLIYFSYDVKMKEKGDIPEGYSVSREKKERFSLILESASTNQTSMYLCASRALGAVASGDTQYFGPGTRLTVL.

This clonotype was seen only a few times. This chain connects TRBV29-1 to TRBJ1-1; tentative D call: TRBD1 (6 bases). CDR3 length: 15 amino acids. Trimming stripped 1 base from V and 2 bases from J, with 14 bases between. CDR1 is SQVTM, CDR2 ANQGSEA, per germline. CDR3: CSVEARRTANTEAFF. CDR3 DNA: TGCAGCGTTGAAGCCCGCCGGACAGCTAACACTGAAGCTTTCTTT.

This clonotype was seen a few times. The gene calls are TRBV15 and TRBJ1-1; D possibly corresponds to TRBD1 (6 bases). Per germline, CDR1 LNHNV and CDR2 YYDKDF (reference sequence). V dropped 0 bases and J dropped 4 bases, with 21 bases sitting between them. This CDR3 is 18 amino acids long. The CDR3 DNA is TGTGCCACCAGCAGAGAGCCCCTACACAGGGATGCGTTCACTGAAGCTTTCTTT. It translates to CATSREPLHRDAFTEAFF.

In this sample, this clonotype turned up many times. The rearrangement links TRBV10-1 to TRBJ2-3, with 14 bases that match TRBD2. The CDR3 contains 19 residues. J was trimmed by 3 bases and V by 8 bases; bases with no gene match: 16. CDR1 WNHNN and CDR2 SYGVQD come from the germline V gene (reference sequence). This chain's CDR3 is CASGSAGRGTSGRTDTQYF. The DNA of the CDR3 is TGCGCCAGCGGCTCCGCGGGCAGGGGGACTAGCGGGAGAACAGATACGCAGTATTTT.

The CDR3 region is CASSPTSGRHSYNEQFF. Written as DNA, the CDR3 is TGTGCCAGTAGTCCCACTAGCGGGCGCCACTCCTACAATGAGCAGTTCTTC. The chain links TRBV19 to TRBJ2-1; 9 bases are a match to TRBD2. Germline V CDR1 and CDR2: LNHDA, SQIVND (reference sequence). V shed 5 bases, J shed 0 bases, and the junction held 8 bases outside the gene matches. The CDR3 runs 17 residues.

This clonotype was detected a few times. A much larger clonotype is one base distant, so this may be a read error. This rearrangement joins TRBV7-3 to TRBJ2-7, with D perhaps TRBD1 or TRBD2 (5 bases each). V lost 8 bases and J lost 3, with 11 bases in between. Germline assignment: CDR1 SGHTA and CDR2 FQGTGA. The CDR3 is 12 amino acids. CDR3 DNA sequence: TGTGCCAGCGGCCAGAGGGGCTACGAGCAGTACTTC. It translates to CASGQRGYEQYF.

This clonotype showed up many times. The CDR3, as DNA: TGTGCCAGCACCAATCAGTTGGGCGCCTACGAGCAGTACTTC. Amino acids: CASTNQLGAYEQYF. This chain connects TRBV12-3 or TRBV12-4 to TRBJ2-7, with D hard to call. The CDR3 totals 14 residues. Between the trimmed V and J ends, which lost 7 bases and 2 bases, there was a span of 15 bases.

For this clonotype: A read error may be the cause here, since a much bigger clone is one base away. The genes are TRBV28 and TRBJ2-7; D perhaps matches TRBD2 (6 bases). In germline, CDR1 is MDHEN, CDR2 SYDVKM. This CDR3 region has 14 residues. CDR3 DNA: TGTGCCGGCAGTTTCGGGAGAGGCTTGTACGAGCAGTACTTC. Translation: CAGSFGRGLYEQYF.

This clonotype showed up just a few times. V is TRBV6-1 and J is TRBJ1-5; perhaps TRBD1 as D (5 bases). The CDR3 extends over 16 amino acids. Trimming stripped 6 bases from V and 3 bases from J, with 18 bases between. From germline, CDR1 is MNHNS and CDR2 SASEGT. Written as DNA, the CDR3 is TGTGCCAGCAGCGCGAGGATCCAGGGTCCCAATCAGCCCCAGCATTTT. The encoded protein is CASSARIQGPNQPQHF.

The chain carries TRBV20-1 and TRBJ2-7; D is possibly TRBD1 or TRBD2 (6 bases each). Germline loops: CDR1 DFQATT, CDR2 SNEGSKA (reference sequence). The V end was cut by 1 base, the J end by 2 bases, with 12 bases between. This CDR3 comprises 14 residues. CDR3 in amino acids: CSARGVGGTYEQYF. CDR3 nucleotides: TGCAGTGCTAGAGGGGTAGGGGGGACCTACGAGCAGTACTTC.

At least ten counts were recorded for this clonotype. The chain joins TRBV28 to TRBJ1-5, with TRBD1 matching 8 bases. In germline, CDR1 is MDHEN, CDR2 SYDVKM. Germline trimming cut 0 bases from V and 6 bases from J; bases unmatched to any gene: 4. The CDR3 runs to 15 residues. CDR3 DNA: TGTGCCAGCAGTTTATGGACAGGGGAGGGTCAGCCCCAGCATTTT. Amino acids: CASSLWTGEGQPQHF.

This clonotype was observed many times. This chain uses TRBV9 with TRBJ1-5; no clear D. Germline values: CDR1 SGDLS, CDR2 YYNGEE. The CDR3 runs to 15 residues. V gave up 0 bases and J gave up 4 bases, with 11 bases separating them. The CDR3 DNA reads TGTGCCAGCAGCGTAGAGGGAAACCCAAATCAGCCCCAGCATTTT. Translated: CASSVEGNPNQPQHF.

This chain joins TRBV7-6 and TRBJ2-1; 7 nucleotides match TRBD2. Germline V lookup: CDR1 SGHVS, CDR2 FNYEAQ. The CDR3 contains 17 residues. After removal of 5 bases from V and 6 bases from J, the junction contained 16 bases not matched to a gene. This CDR3 reads CASSGSLGEGTSNEQFF. In nucleotides, the CDR3 is TGTGCCAGCAGCGGTAGTTTGGGGGAGGGAACTTCCAATGAGCAGTTCTTC.

This clonotype showed up many times. CDR3 sequence reads: CASSRGGGVNEQFF. The CDR3 bases are TGTGCCAGCAGCCGGGGTGGGGGGGTGAATGAGCAGTTCTTC. The gene calls are TRBV7-2 and TRBJ2-1, with 7 positions matching TRBD2. The CDR3 sequence is 14 residues long. The junction had 8 bases not matched to a gene; V was cut back by 5 bases and J by 7 bases. Germline CDR1 SGHTA, CDR2 FQGNSA. Complete variable domain (other parts from reference TRBV7-2 and TRBJ2-1): GAGVSQSPSNKVTEKGKDVELRCDPISGHTALYWYRQSLGQGLEFLIYFQGNSAPDKSGLPSDRFSAERTGGSVSTLTIQRTQQEDSAVYLCASSRGGGVNEQFFGPGTRLTVL.

The V and J genes are TRBV29-1 and TRBJ2-1, with no clear D. Germline V CDR1 and CDR2: SQVTM, ANQGSEA. V lost 4 bases to trimming and J lost 10 bases, with 5 bases between them. This CDR3 contains 9 residues. The CDR3 bases are TGCAGCGTTGCCAGCGAGCAGTTCTTC. Encoded protein: CSVASEQFF.

In its sample, this clonotype was seen many times. The chain links TRBV6-1 to TRBJ2-5; 8 bases line up with TRBD1. From germline, CDR1 is MNHNS and CDR2 SASEGT. V trimming: 5 bases; J trimming: 2 bases; junction bases outside the gene matches: 7. This CDR3 has 15 amino acids. Here the CDR3 reads CASSSDRVRQETQYF. The CDR3 nucleotides read TGTGCCAGCAGTTCGGACAGGGTACGGCAAGAGACCCAGTACTTC.

This clonotype was found many times. The gene calls are TRBV12-3 or TRBV12-4 and TRBJ2-7, with 7 bases fitting TRBD1. J gave up 5 bases and V 7 bases, and 11 bases lay outside the gene matches. The CDR3 is made up of 14 amino acids. The CDR3 DNA follows: TGTGCCAGCAAACAGGGGAAAGACTTGGACGAGCAGTACTTC. This encodes CASKQGKDLDEQYF.

This clonotype occurred a few times. V gene TRBV7-8 combines with J gene TRBJ2-5; D may be TRBD1 or TRBD2 (5 bases each). This CDR3 has 16 amino acids. Germline CDR1 is SGHVS and CDR2 is FQNEAQ. Trimming left V 5 bases short and J 1 base short, with 17 bases between. This chain's CDR3 is CASSRRAGTPQETQYF. CDR3 bases: TGTGCCAGCAGCCGGCGGGCCGGGACCCCCCAAGAGACCCAGTACTTC.

The chain employs TRBV7-6 and TRBJ2-1; the match to TRBD2 covers 11 bases. This CDR3 is 17 amino acids long. J was trimmed by 6 bases and V by 2 bases; bases with no gene match: 9. CDR1 SGHVS and CDR2 FNYEAQ come from the germline V gene. CDR3 sequence reads: CASSLTLAGGPSNEQFF. The CDR3 bases are TGTGCCAGCAGCTTAACCTTAGCGGGAGGGCCCTCCAATGAGCAGTTCTTC.

This chain uses TRBV29-1 with TRBJ2-4, with 10 bases identical to TRBD1. The germline V gene has CDR1 SQVTM and CDR2 ANQGSEA. Unmatched junction bases numbered 4, after V lost 3 bases and J lost 8 bases. The CDR3 totals 13 residues. In DNA form, the CDR3 reads TGCAGCGTTGAGGGGGACAGGGGCTACATTCAGTACTTC. It encodes CSVEGDRGYIQYF.